This TCR beta chain was obtained from a study of blood T cell repertoires in COVID-19. Across the study: Both acute and convalescent COVID-19 samples were obtained from the United States, Italy and Spain. Sources were T cells, B-cell-depleted T cells, or PBMCs; the material itself was cDNA or gDNA.

In the original processing: Quantification of nucleated cells was approximated via reference gene primer amplification. Here immunoSEQ multiplex PCR was the method, and the copy in TCRdb shows in-frame clones only, minus some. V and J calls and clone size follow that table, whereas D and trimming were derived from the DNA. This table holds approximately 170,000 clones, roughly 90% found once. The CDR3 sequence is 15 residues long. Germline assignment: CDR1 SGHTA and CDR2 FQGTGA. The V end lost 1 base, the J end lost 5 bases, and 11 bases lay between the germline ends. The rearrangement links TRBV7-3 to TRBJ2-2; D gene uncertain. The sequenced sample was PBMCs or T cells enriched from blood (not recorded which). This TCR was recovered from a woman aged 18-30 years who had recovered from COVID-19. The chain's CDR3 is CASSLSARPTGELFF. The CDR3 DNA follows: TGTGCCAGCAGCTTAAGCGCTAGGCCGACCGGGGAGCTGTTTTTT.